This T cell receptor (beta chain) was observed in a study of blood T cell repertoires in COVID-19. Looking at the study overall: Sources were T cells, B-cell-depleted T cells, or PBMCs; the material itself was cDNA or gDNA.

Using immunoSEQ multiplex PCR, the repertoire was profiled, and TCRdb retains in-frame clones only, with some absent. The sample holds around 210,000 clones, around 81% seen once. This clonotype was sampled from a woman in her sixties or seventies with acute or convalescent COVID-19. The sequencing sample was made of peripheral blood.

In nucleotides, the CDR3 is TGCGCCAGCAGTTGGACAGCAAACACTGAAGCTTTCTTT. Residues: CASSWTANTEAFF. The V gene is TRBV10-1, the J gene TRBJ1-1; possibly TRBD1 for D (6 bases). The CDR3 spans 13 residues. Trimming left V 5 bases short and J 2 bases short, with 9 bases between. Germline CDR1 reads WNHNN; CDR2 reads SYGVQD (reference sequence).